A selection of T cell receptor beta chains follows, all from one sample in a study of blood T cell repertoires in COVID-19. Clones were sequenced by immunoSEQ multiplex PCR, and TCRdb holds only the in-frame ones, with some missing. The sample consists of 250,000 or so clones, approximately 84% of them appearing once. The sequencing input was PBMCs or T cells enriched from blood (not recorded which). The source of these receptors is a man aged 45 to 65 who had recovered from COVID-19. CDR3s include the opening cysteine and the closing phenylalanine or tryptophan. Each record gives: V gene, clone size, D gene, J gene, CDR3 DNA, CDR3 protein. D genes are given only for firm matches. Where a row states a size, it is once, few, many or the class of an expanded clone; other rows omit it.

v_gene: TRBV5-5; abundance: .; d_gene: TRBD2; j_gene: TRBJ2-2; CDR3nt: TGTGCCAGCAGCTCTACGGGACTAGCGGGTTGGGGGAACACCGGGGAGCTGTTTTTT; CDR3aa: CASSSTGLAGWGNTGELFF
v_gene: TRBV19; abundance: once; d_gene: TRBD1; j_gene: TRBJ1-1; CDR3nt: TGTGCCAGTAGTACCACGGACAGGGTCACTGAAGCTTTCTTT; CDR3aa: CASSTTDRVTEAFF
v_gene: TRBV15; abundance: .; d_gene: .; j_gene: TRBJ1-2; CDR3nt: TGTGCCACCAGCAGAGGTGACAGACGCAACCCCTATGGCTACACCTTC; CDR3aa: CATSRGDRRNPYGYTF
v_gene: TRBV28; abundance: .; d_gene: .; j_gene: TRBJ1-5; CDR3nt: TGTGCCAGCAGTGACTATAGCAATCAGCCCCAGCATTTT; CDR3aa: CASSDYSNQPQHF
v_gene: TRBV7-9; abundance: .; d_gene: TRBD1; j_gene: TRBJ2-2; CDR3nt: TGTGCCAGCAGCTTAGCCGAGACAGGGGTTCCCGGGGAGCTGTTTTTT; CDR3aa: CASSLAETGVPGELFF
v_gene: TRBV5-1; abundance: .; d_gene: TRBD2; j_gene: TRBJ2-5; CDR3nt: TGCGCCAGCAGCCTGGGGACTAGCGGGACAGAGACCCAGTACTTC; CDR3aa: CASSLGTSGTETQYF
v_gene: TRBV5-5; abundance: .; d_gene: TRBD1; j_gene: TRBJ1-2; CDR3nt: TGTGCCAGCAGCCGGGACAGGGACTATGGCTACACCTTC; CDR3aa: CASSRDRDYGYTF
v_gene: TRBV3-1/TRBV3-2; abundance: .; d_gene: .; j_gene: TRBJ2-2; CDR3nt: TGTGCCAGCTTTTTCGGGGGCACCGGGGAGCTGTTTTTT; CDR3aa: CASFFGGTGELFF
v_gene: TRBV27; abundance: .; d_gene: TRBD1; j_gene: TRBJ2-5; CDR3nt: TGTGCCAGCAGTTCGGACAGGGGATTAGAGACCCAGTACTTC; CDR3aa: CASSSDRGLETQYF
v_gene: TRBV7-6; abundance: .; d_gene: .; j_gene: TRBJ2-3; CDR3nt: TGTGCCAGCAGCTCCCCCTCGGGGGTGAGCACAGATACGCAGTATTTT; CDR3aa: CASSSPSGVSTDTQYF
v_gene: TRBV28; abundance: .; d_gene: .; j_gene: TRBJ2-6; CDR3nt: TGTGCCACCACTATACAAACGGGACAAGTTGGGGCCAACGTCCTGACTTTC; CDR3aa: CATTIQTGQVGANVLTF
v_gene: TRBV27; abundance: .; d_gene: .; j_gene: TRBJ1-6; CDR3nt: TGTGCCAGCACCCGGGGGGGGGTCGGTTGGGCACCCCTCCACTTT; CDR3aa: CASTRGGVGWAPLHF
v_gene: TRBV29-1; abundance: .; d_gene: .; j_gene: TRBJ2-7; CDR3nt: TGCAGCGTTGTATTCGGCGAGCAGTACTTC; CDR3aa: CSVVFGEQYF
v_gene: TRBV2; abundance: .; d_gene: .; j_gene: TRBJ2-7; CDR3nt: TGTGCCAGCAGTGAAGGGACAGTGACCTACGAGCAGTACTTC; CDR3aa: CASSEGTVTYEQYF
v_gene: TRBV9; abundance: .; d_gene: TRBD2; j_gene: TRBJ2-3; CDR3nt: TGTGCCAGCAGCCCACGCTCACTAGCGGGGTTTCGGGATACGCAGTATTTT; CDR3aa: CASSPRSLAGFRDTQYF
v_gene: TRBV25-1; abundance: .; d_gene: TRBD2; j_gene: TRBJ2-7; CDR3nt: TGTGCCAGCAGCTCGATTGGAGCGGGAGGGGACGAGCAGTACTTC; CDR3aa: CASSSIGAGGDEQYF
v_gene: TRBV7-2; abundance: .; d_gene: .; j_gene: TRBJ2-7; CDR3nt: TGTGCCAGCAGCTTGGACTGGAGCTCCTACGAGCAGTACTTC; CDR3aa: CASSLDWSSYEQYF
v_gene: TRBV2; abundance: few; d_gene: .; j_gene: TRBJ1-5; CDR3nt: TGTGCCAGCAGTGTAGAAAGGACAGTCAATCAGCCCCAGCATTTT; CDR3aa: CASSVERTVNQPQHF
v_gene: TRBV7-9; abundance: .; d_gene: .; j_gene: TRBJ1-4; CDR3nt: TGTGCCAGCAGCTTATCGGTTGGAAAACTGTTTTTT; CDR3aa: CASSLSVGKLFF
v_gene: TRBV7-6; abundance: .; d_gene: .; j_gene: TRBJ2-1; CDR3nt: TGTGCCAGCAGCCCCGGACTGACCTACAATGAGCAGTTCTTC; CDR3aa: CASSPGLTYNEQFF
v_gene: TRBV4-3; abundance: .; d_gene: .; j_gene: TRBJ2-6; CDR3nt: TGCGCCAGCAGCCAAGATCCCAGGGGAAATGGGGCCAACGTCCTGACTTTC; CDR3aa: CASSQDPRGNGANVLTF
v_gene: TRBV7-2; abundance: .; d_gene: TRBD2; j_gene: TRBJ2-7; CDR3nt: TGTGCCAGCAGACGCCTAGCGGACCCTACCTACGAGCAGTACTTC; CDR3aa: CASRRLADPTYEQYF
v_gene: TRBV5-1; abundance: .; d_gene: .; j_gene: TRBJ1-1; CDR3nt: TGCGCCAGCAGCTTGGCGGGACAAAACACTGAAGCTTTCTTT; CDR3aa: CASSLAGQNTEAFF
v_gene: TRBV10-3; abundance: .; d_gene: .; j_gene: TRBJ1-4; CDR3nt: TGTGCCATCAGTGATCGGGGGGCAGGTGGAGAAAAACTGTTTTTT; CDR3aa: CAISDRGAGGEKLFF
v_gene: TRBV7-2; abundance: .; d_gene: .; j_gene: TRBJ1-5; CDR3nt: TGTGCCAGCAGTCGCACAGGGAATCCAAGCAATCAGCCCCAGCATTTT; CDR3aa: CASSRTGNPSNQPQHF
v_gene: TRBV2; abundance: .; d_gene: TRBD1; j_gene: TRBJ1-6; CDR3nt: TGTGCCAGCAGTGTAAGGTCCCGGGGGACAGGGTTTTTT; CDR3aa: CASSVRSRGTGFF
v_gene: TRBV28; abundance: .; d_gene: .; j_gene: TRBJ2-3; CDR3nt: TGTGCCAGCCTGAACGGCCACGCGGCAGATACGCAGTATTTT; CDR3aa: CASLNGHAADTQYF
v_gene: TRBV6-5; abundance: .; d_gene: .; j_gene: TRBJ1-6; CDR3nt: TGTGCCAGCAGTTACGTCCCGGGATTCAATTCACCCCTCCACTTT; CDR3aa: CASSYVPGFNSPLHF
v_gene: TRBV21-1; abundance: few; d_gene: .; j_gene: TRBJ2-2; CDR3nt: TGTGCCAGCAGCAAGACTAGTCAGACCGGGGAGCTGTTTTTT; CDR3aa: CASSKTSQTGELFF
v_gene: TRBV6-2/TRBV6-3; abundance: .; d_gene: .; j_gene: TRBJ2-5; CDR3nt: TGTGCCAGCAGTTACCCCACGGCAGGAGAGACCCAGTACTTC; CDR3aa: CASSYPTAGETQYF
v_gene: TRBV11-2; abundance: .; d_gene: TRBD1; j_gene: TRBJ1-6; CDR3nt: TGTGCCAGCAGCCCAAGGACAGGCTTCAATTCACCCCTCCACTTT; CDR3aa: CASSPRTGFNSPLHF
v_gene: TRBV3-1/TRBV3-2; abundance: .; d_gene: TRBD1; j_gene: TRBJ2-6; CDR3nt: TGTGCCAGCAGCCAAGAACTCCTAGTTGACAGGGGATCGCTACTTGGGGCCAACGTCCTGACTTTC; CDR3aa: CASSQELLVDRGSLLGANVLTF
v_gene: TRBV13; abundance: .; d_gene: .; j_gene: TRBJ1-6; CDR3nt: TGTGCCAGCAGCTTAGGTTCAGGGCATAATTCACCCCTCCACTTT; CDR3aa: CASSLGSGHNSPLHF
v_gene: TRBV9; abundance: .; d_gene: .; j_gene: TRBJ1-1; CDR3nt: TGTGCCAGCAGCGTAGGCCGGGGCACTGAAGCTTTCTTT; CDR3aa: CASSVGRGTEAFF
v_gene: TRBV28; abundance: once; d_gene: .; j_gene: TRBJ2-1; CDR3nt: TGTGCCAGCTCTTTGGGGAGTCGCAATGAGCAGTTCTTC; CDR3aa: CASSLGSRNEQFF
v_gene: TRBV7-7; abundance: .; d_gene: .; j_gene: TRBJ1-4; CDR3nt: TGTGCTAGCAGCCCAACGACAGCTACTAATGAAAAACTGTTTTTT; CDR3aa: CASSPTTATNEKLFF
v_gene: TRBV28; abundance: few; d_gene: TRBD1; j_gene: TRBJ1-2; CDR3nt: TGTGCCAGCAGTTTACGACAGGGAGTTGGCACCTTC; CDR3aa: CASSLRQGVGTF
v_gene: TRBV5-1; abundance: .; d_gene: .; j_gene: TRBJ2-3; CDR3nt: TGCGCCAGCAGCTTTAATAGCGGAACAGATACGCAGTATTTT; CDR3aa: CASSFNSGTDTQYF
v_gene: TRBV6-5; abundance: .; d_gene: TRBD1; j_gene: TRBJ2-5; CDR3nt: TGTGCCAGCAGTCTACAGGGGGAGACCCAGTACTTC; CDR3aa: CASSLQGETQYF
v_gene: TRBV5-1; abundance: .; d_gene: .; j_gene: TRBJ1-1; CDR3nt: TGCGCCAGCAGCGAACCCGGCACTGAAGCTTTCTTT; CDR3aa: CASSEPGTEAFF
v_gene: TRBV28; abundance: .; d_gene: .; j_gene: TRBJ1-4; CDR3nt: TGTGCCAGCGGGAGGGCAGGGACTTCAACTAATGAAAAACTGTTTTTT; CDR3aa: CASGRAGTSTNEKLFF
v_gene: TRBV11-2; abundance: .; d_gene: .; j_gene: TRBJ1-5; CDR3nt: TGTGCCAGCAGCTTACTCGGAATAGACAAGGATCAGCCCCAGCATTTT; CDR3aa: CASSLLGIDKDQPQHF
v_gene: TRBV12-5; abundance: .; d_gene: TRBD1; j_gene: TRBJ1-1; CDR3nt: TGTGCTAGTGGGTCGGGACAGAAGAACACTGAAGCTTTCTTT; CDR3aa: CASGSGQKNTEAFF
v_gene: TRBV7-3; abundance: .; d_gene: TRBD2; j_gene: TRBJ2-3; CDR3nt: TGTGCCAGCAGCTTAACCGGGGCGGGGGGCCTCACAGATACGCAGTATTTT; CDR3aa: CASSLTGAGGLTDTQYF
v_gene: TRBV21-1; abundance: .; d_gene: .; j_gene: TRBJ1-5; CDR3nt: TGTGCCAGCAGCATCGAGGACAGAAATGATCAGCCCCAGCATTTT; CDR3aa: CASSIEDRNDQPQHF
v_gene: TRBV28; abundance: .; d_gene: TRBD1; j_gene: TRBJ2-7; CDR3nt: TGTGCCAGCAGTTGGCTACAGGGGGTGCAGTACTTC; CDR3aa: CASSWLQGVQYF
v_gene: TRBV10-3; abundance: .; d_gene: TRBD2; j_gene: TRBJ2-5; CDR3nt: TGTGCCATCAGTGCGGGGGGCGGGAGGGCCGGAGAGACCCAGTACTTC; CDR3aa: CAISAGGGRAGETQYF
v_gene: TRBV10-3; abundance: .; d_gene: .; j_gene: TRBJ2-2; CDR3nt: TGTGCCATCAGAGGGCGGGGCACCGGGGAGCTGTTTTTT; CDR3aa: CAIRGRGTGELFF
v_gene: TRBV6-5; abundance: .; d_gene: .; j_gene: TRBJ1-5; CDR3nt: TGTGCCAGCATGGAGTCAATCGATCAGCCCCAGCATTTT; CDR3aa: CASMESIDQPQHF
v_gene: TRBV27; abundance: .; d_gene: TRBD2; j_gene: TRBJ2-3; CDR3nt: TGTGCCAGCAGTTCCCTAGCGGGGGGGGGCACAGATACGCAGTATTTT; CDR3aa: CASSSLAGGGTDTQYF
v_gene: TRBV19; abundance: .; d_gene: .; j_gene: TRBJ1-1; CDR3nt: TGTGCCACAGGGTACCTGAACACTGAAGCTTTCTTT; CDR3aa: CATGYLNTEAFF
v_gene: TRBV29-1; abundance: once; d_gene: .; j_gene: TRBJ1-1; CDR3nt: TGCAGCGTTGATCGGGGGTACACTGAAGCTTTCTTT; CDR3aa: CSVDRGYTEAFF
v_gene: TRBV11-3; abundance: .; d_gene: TRBD2; j_gene: TRBJ2-1; CDR3nt: TGTGCCAGCAGCTTAGGTGGGACTAGTTTGAATGAGCAGTTCTTC; CDR3aa: CASSLGGTSLNEQFF
v_gene: TRBV18; abundance: .; d_gene: TRBD1; j_gene: TRBJ2-3; CDR3nt: TGTGCCAGCTCGGGGGGACAGGGAAGCACAGATACGCAGTATTTT; CDR3aa: CASSGGQGSTDTQYF
v_gene: TRBV19; abundance: .; d_gene: .; j_gene: TRBJ1-6; CDR3nt: TGTGCCAGTAGTTCGAGTGATTCACCCCTCCACTTT; CDR3aa: CASSSSDSPLHF